This T cell receptor beta chain was sequenced in a study of vaccination effects on CD4 cells after COVID-19. The study, taken as a whole, reports: Few convalescent patients were included, and no early post-infection timepoints were sampled.

TCRdb keeps only in-frame clones here, not all; method: immunoSEQ multiplex PCR. The data hold under 80,000 clones, with around four fifths observed a single time. Antigen-specific CD4+ T cells were expanded with viral peptide pools in the ViraFEST assay before sequencing. Subsequent to 10 days of culture, CD4+ T cells were isolated. Each participant was given two doses of one vaccine (BNT162b2 or mRNA-1273). Nobody among the vaccine recipients had prior SARS-CoV-2 infection (nucleocapsid antibodies were negative). Every well housed around 2.1 million PBMC, which grew in culture alongside roughly 10 IU/ml IL-2 and around 9.8 ug/ml peptides. IL-2 medium supplanted half the medium on days 3 and 7. The V end lost 4 bases, the J end lost 2 bases, and 8 bases lay between the germline ends. This CDR3 spans 13 amino acids. Looked up from germline, CDR1 is SGHDT and CDR2 is YYEEEE. Of note for this clone: Its specificity is not known.

Sequencing used CD4+ T cells from PBMCs cultured with HCoV-229E spike peptides, obtained after COVID-19 vaccination. The origin of this receptor is a human donor who received a COVID-19 vaccine. The V and J genes are TRBV5-6 and TRBJ2-3, with D unresolved. The CDR3 is CASSLSFTDTQYF. Written as DNA, the CDR3 is TGTGCCAGCAGCCTATCATTCACAGATACGCAGTATTTT.